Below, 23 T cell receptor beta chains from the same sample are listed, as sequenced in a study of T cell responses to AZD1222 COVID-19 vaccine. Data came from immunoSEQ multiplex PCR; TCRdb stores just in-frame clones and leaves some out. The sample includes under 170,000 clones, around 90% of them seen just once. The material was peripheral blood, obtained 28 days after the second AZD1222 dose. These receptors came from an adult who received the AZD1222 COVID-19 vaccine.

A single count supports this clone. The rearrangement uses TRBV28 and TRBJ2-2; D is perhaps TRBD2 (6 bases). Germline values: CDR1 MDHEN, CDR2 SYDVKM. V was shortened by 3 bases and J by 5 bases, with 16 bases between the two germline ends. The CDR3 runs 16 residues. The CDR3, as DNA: TGTGCCAGCAGTTTTAGTTCCTGGGGGGTTACCGGGGAGCTGTTTTTT. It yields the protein CASSFSSWGVTGELFF.

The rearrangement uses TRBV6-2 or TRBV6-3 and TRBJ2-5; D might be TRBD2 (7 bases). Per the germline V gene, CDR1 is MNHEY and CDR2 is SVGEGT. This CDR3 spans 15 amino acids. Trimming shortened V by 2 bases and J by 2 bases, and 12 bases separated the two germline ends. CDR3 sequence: CASSYGGGGQETQYF. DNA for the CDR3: TGTGCCAGCAGTTACGGAGGGGGGGGACAAGAGACCCAGTACTTC.

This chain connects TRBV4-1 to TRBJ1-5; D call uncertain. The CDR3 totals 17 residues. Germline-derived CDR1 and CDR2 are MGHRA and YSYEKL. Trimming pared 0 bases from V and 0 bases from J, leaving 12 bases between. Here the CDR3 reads CASSQDFAVVSNQPQHF. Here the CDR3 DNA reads TGCGCCAGCAGCCAAGATTTTGCGGTTGTTAGCAATCAGCCCCAGCATTTT.

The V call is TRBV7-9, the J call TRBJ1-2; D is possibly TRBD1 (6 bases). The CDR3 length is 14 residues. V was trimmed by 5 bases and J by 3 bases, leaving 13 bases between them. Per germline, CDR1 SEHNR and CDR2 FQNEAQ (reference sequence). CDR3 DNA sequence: TGTGCCAGCAGCACGGTTCCAGGGGACTATGGCTACACCTTC. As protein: CASSTVPGDYGYTF.

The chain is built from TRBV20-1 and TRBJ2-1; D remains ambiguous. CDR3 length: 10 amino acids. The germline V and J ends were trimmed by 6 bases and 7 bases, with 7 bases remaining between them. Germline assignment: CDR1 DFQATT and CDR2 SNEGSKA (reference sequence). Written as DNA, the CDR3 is TGCAGTGCCCAAGGGAATGAGCAGTTCTTC. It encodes CSAQGNEQFF.

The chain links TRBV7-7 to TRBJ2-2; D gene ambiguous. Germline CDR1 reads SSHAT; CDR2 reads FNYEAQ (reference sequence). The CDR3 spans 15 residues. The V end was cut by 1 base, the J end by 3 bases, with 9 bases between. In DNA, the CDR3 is TGTGCCAGCAGCTTAGATTTCGGTTACACCGGGGAGCTGTTTTTT. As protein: CASSLDFGYTGELFF.

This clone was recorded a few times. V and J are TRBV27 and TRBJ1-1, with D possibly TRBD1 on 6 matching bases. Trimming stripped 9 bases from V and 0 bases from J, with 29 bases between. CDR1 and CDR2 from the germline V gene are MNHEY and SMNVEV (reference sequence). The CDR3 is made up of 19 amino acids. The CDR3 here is CARVRQGPPPLRMNTEAFF. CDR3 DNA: TGTGCCAGAGTTAGGCAGGGGCCCCCCCCACTCCGTATGAACACTGAAGCTTTCTTT.

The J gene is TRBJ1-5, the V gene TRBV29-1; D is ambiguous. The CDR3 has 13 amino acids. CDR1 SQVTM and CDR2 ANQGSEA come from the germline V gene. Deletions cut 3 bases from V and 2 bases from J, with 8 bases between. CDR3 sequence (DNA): TGCAGCGTTGACCCGGGAGGCAATCAGCCCCAGCATTTT. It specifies CSVDPGGNQPQHF.

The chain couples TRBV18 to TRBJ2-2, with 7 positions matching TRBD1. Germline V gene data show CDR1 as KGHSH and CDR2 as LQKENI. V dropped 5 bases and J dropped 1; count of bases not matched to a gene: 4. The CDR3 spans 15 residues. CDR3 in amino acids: CASSTTGLNTGELFF. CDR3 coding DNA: TGTGCCAGCTCAACGACAGGGCTGAACACCGGGGAGCTGTTTTTT. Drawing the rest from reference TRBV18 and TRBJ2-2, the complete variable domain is NAGVMQNPRHLVRRRGQEARLRCSPMKGHSHVYWYRQLPEEGLKFMVYLQKENIIDESGMPKERFSAEFPKEGPSILRIQQVVRGDSAAYFCASSTTGLNTGELFFGEGSRLTVL.

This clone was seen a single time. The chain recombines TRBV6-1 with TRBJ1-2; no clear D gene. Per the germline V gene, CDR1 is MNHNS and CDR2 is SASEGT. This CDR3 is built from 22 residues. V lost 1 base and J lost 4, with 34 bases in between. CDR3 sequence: CASSEGGRGRQTASMPLYGYTF. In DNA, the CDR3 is TGTGCCAGCAGTGAAGGAGGTCGCGGGAGGCAGACGGCCTCTATGCCCCTCTATGGCTACACCTTC.

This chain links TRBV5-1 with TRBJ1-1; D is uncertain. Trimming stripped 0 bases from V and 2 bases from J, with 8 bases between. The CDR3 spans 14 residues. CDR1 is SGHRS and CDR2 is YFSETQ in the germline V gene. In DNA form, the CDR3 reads TGCGCCAGCAGCTTGGCGTCCGCAAACACTGAAGCTTTCTTT. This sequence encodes CASSLASANTEAFF.

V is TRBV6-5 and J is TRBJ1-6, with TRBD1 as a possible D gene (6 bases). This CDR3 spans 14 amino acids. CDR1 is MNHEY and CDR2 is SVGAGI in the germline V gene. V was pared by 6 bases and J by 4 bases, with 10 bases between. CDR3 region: CASSPTGYNSPLHF. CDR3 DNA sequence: TGTGCCAGCAGCCCGACAGGTTATAATTCACCCCTCCACTTT.

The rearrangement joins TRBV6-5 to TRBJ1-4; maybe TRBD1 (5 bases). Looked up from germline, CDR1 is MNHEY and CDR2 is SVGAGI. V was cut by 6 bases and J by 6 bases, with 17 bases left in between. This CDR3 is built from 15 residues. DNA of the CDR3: TGTGCCAGCAGGAACACGGCAGGGCCGCATGAAAAACTGTTTTTT. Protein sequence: CASRNTAGPHEKLFF.

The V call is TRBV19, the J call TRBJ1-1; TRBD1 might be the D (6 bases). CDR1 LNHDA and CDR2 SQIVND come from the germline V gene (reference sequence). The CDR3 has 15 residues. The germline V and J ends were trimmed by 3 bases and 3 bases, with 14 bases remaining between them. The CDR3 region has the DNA TGTGCCAGTAGTATTGACAGGTCTGCTGACACTGAAGCTTTCTTT. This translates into CASSIDRSADTEAFF.

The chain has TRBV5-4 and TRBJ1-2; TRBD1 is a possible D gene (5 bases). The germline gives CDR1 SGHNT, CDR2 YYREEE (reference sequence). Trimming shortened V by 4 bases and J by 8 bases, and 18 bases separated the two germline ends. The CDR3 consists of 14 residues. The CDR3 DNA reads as TGTGCCAGCAGCCTCGACTCGGTGAGGGGAGGCTACACCTTC. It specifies CASSLDSVRGGYTF.

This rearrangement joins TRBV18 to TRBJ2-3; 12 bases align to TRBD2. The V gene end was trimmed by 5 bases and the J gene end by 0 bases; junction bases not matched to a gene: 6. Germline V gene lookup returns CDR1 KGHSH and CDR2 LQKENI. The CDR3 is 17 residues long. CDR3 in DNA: TGTGCCAGCTCAGGCTCCGGACTAGCGGGAAGCACAGATACGCAGTATTTT. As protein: CASSGSGLAGSTDTQYF.

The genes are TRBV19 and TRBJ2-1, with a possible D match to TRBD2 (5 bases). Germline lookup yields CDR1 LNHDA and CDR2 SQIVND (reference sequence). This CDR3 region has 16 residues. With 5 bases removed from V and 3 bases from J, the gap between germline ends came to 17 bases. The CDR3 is CASSVLSARGYNEQFF. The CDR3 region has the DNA TGTGCCAGTAGTGTCCTTAGCGCCCGGGGCTACAATGAGCAGTTCTTC.

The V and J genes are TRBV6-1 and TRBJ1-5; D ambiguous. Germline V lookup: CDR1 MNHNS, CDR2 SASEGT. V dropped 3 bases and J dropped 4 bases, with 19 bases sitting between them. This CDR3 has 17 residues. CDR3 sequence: CASSDGWWQTLNQPQHF. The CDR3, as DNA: TGTGCCAGCAGTGATGGTTGGTGGCAGACTCTAAATCAGCCCCAGCATTTT.

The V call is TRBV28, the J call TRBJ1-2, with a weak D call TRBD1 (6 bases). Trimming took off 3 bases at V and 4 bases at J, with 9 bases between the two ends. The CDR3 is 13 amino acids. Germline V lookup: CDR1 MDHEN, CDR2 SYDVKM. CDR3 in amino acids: CASSLGGFYGYTF. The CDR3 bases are TGTGCCAGCAGTTTGGGGGGCTTCTATGGCTACACCTTC.

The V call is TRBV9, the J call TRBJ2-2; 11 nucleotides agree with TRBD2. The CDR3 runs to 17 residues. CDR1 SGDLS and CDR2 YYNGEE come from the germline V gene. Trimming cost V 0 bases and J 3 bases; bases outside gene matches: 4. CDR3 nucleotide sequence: TGTGCCAGCAGCGTAGAAACTAGCGGGGGTTACACCGGGGAGCTGTTTTTT. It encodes CASSVETSGGYTGELFF.

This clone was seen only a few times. CDR3 in amino acids: CATRATYEQYF. Here the CDR3 DNA reads TGTGCCACGCGAGCTACCTACGAGCAGTACTTC. The gene calls are TRBV2 and TRBJ2-7; D is undetermined. This CDR3 is 11 amino acids long. Germline CDR1 SNHLY, CDR2 FYNNEI. V was pared by 10 bases and J by 2 bases, with 9 bases between.

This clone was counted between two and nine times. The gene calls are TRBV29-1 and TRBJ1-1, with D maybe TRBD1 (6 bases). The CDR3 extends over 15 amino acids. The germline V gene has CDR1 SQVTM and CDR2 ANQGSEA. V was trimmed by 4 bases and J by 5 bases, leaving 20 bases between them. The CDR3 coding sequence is TGCAGCGTTGCGGGAACCAGGGGATCGGGAACTGAAGCTTTCTTT. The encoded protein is CSVAGTRGSGTEAFF.

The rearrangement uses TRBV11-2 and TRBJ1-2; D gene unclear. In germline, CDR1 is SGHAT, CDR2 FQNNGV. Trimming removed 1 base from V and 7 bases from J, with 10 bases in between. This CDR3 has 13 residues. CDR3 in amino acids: CASSLGVVLGYTF. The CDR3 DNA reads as TGTGCCAGCAGCTTAGGGGTCGTTCTTGGCTACACCTTC.